Listed below are T cell receptor beta chains from one sample, sequenced in a study of CD8 T cells in Susac syndrome. From the immunoSEQ multiplex PCR reads, TCRdb called clonotypes with MiXCR, one entry per CDR3 protein. The sample yields about 300,000 distinct CDR3 sequences, approximately 81% seen once. Source material: CD8+ T cells from PBMCs. Receptor source: a human donor with multiple sclerosis. CDR3s include the opening cysteine and the closing phenylalanine or tryptophan. The order of the fields is CDR3 DNA, CDR3 protein, clone size, V gene, J gene, D gene. D genes are given only for firm matches. Not all rows give a size; the values are once, few, many and, for expanded clones, a class.

DNA: TGTGCCAGCAGTGGTATAGCGGGAGGGGTCCAAAATGAGCAGTTCTTC
CDR3: CASSGIAGGVQNEQFF
size: .
V: TRBV2
J: TRBJ2-1
D: TRBD2

DNA: TGCAGTGCTAGGGGGCTAGTGGCGAGTGAGCAGTTCTTC
CDR3: CSARGLVASEQFF
size: .
V: TRBV20-1
J: TRBJ2-1
D: .

DNA: TGTGCCAGCAGCTTACTTGTCGGTTGGGATACGCAGTATTTT
CDR3: CASSLLVGWDTQYF
size: .
V: TRBV7-9
J: TRBJ2-3
D: .

DNA: TGCAGTGCTAGAAGCTGGGACCACTACGAGCAGTACTTC
CDR3: CSARSWDHYEQYF
size: .
V: TRBV20-1
J: TRBJ2-7
D: .

DNA: TGCAGTGCTCCCTCCCTGGGGACCTACCGCGATGAGCAGTTCTTC
CDR3: CSAPSLGTYRDEQFF
size: .
V: TRBV20-1
J: TRBJ2-1
D: .

DNA: TGTGCCAGCAGTCGTGGTGATCCTTGGTACAATGAGCAGTTCTTC
CDR3: CASSRGDPWYNEQFF
size: .
V: TRBV7-9
J: TRBJ2-1
D: .

DNA: TGTGCCAGCAGTTTGGGGGTCCAGACCGGGGACTATGGCTACACCTTC
CDR3: CASSLGVQTGDYGYTF
size: once
V: TRBV27
J: TRBJ1-2
D: .

DNA: TGTGCCAGCAGTCCTCCGGGGGACAGGGAGGGAACCTACAATGAGCAGTTCTTC
CDR3: CASSPPGDREGTYNEQFF
size: .
V: TRBV28
J: TRBJ2-1
D: TRBD1

DNA: TGTGCCAGCAGCCAAAACCCGAGACTAGCGGGAGGAGGCAATGAGCAGTTCTTC
CDR3: CASSQNPRLAGGGNEQFF
size: .
V: TRBV9
J: TRBJ2-1
D: TRBD2

DNA: TGTGCCAGCAGCCCTTCAGGGGACAAGAACACTGAAGCTTTCTTT
CDR3: CASSPSGDKNTEAFF
size: few
V: TRBV14
J: TRBJ1-1
D: .

DNA: TGTGCCAGTAGTCCCGGCTCTAGCGAGGACACCTACGAGCAGTACTTC
CDR3: CASSPGSSEDTYEQYF
size: .
V: TRBV19
J: TRBJ2-7
D: .

DNA: TGTGCCAGCCGGGAAGCCGGGACTAGCGGGATCTCCAATGAGCAGTTCTTC
CDR3: CASREAGTSGISNEQFF
size: .
V: TRBV11-3
J: TRBJ2-1
D: TRBD2

DNA: TGCAGCGTTAAGTACAGGGGTGCTAGCTCCTACGAGCAGTACTTC
CDR3: CSVKYRGASSYEQYF
size: .
V: TRBV29-1
J: TRBJ2-7
D: TRBD1

DNA: TGTGCCAGCAGCCAAGGGGTTTCCGAAGCTTTCTTT
CDR3: CASSQGVSEAFF
size: .
V: TRBV14
J: TRBJ1-1
D: .

DNA: TGTGCCAGCACGAGTGGGAGTGAAAAACTGTTTTTT
CDR3: CASTSGSEKLFF
size: .
V: TRBV5-4
J: TRBJ1-4
D: .

DNA: TGTGCCAGCAGTTTAGTTTCAGGGATAGTAATGAGCACTGAAGCTTTCTTT
CDR3: CASSLVSGIVMSTEAFF
size: .
V: TRBV12-3/TRBV12-4
J: TRBJ1-1
D: .

DNA: TGTGCCAGCAGTTCCCTTAGGGAGAGGACCTACGAGCAGTACTTC
CDR3: CASSSLRERTYEQYF
size: .
V: TRBV27
J: TRBJ2-7
D: .

DNA: TGCGCCAGCAGCCAAGGGACGGGCGCGAATGAGCAGTTCTTC
CDR3: CASSQGTGANEQFF
size: .
V: TRBV4-1
J: TRBJ2-1
D: .

DNA: TGCAGTGCTAGACTAGCGGGGTCCTACGAGCAGTACTTC
CDR3: CSARLAGSYEQYF
size: few
V: TRBV20-1
J: TRBJ2-7
D: TRBD2

DNA: TGTGCCAGCAGTCCATATGTCTCCTACGAGCAGTACTTC
CDR3: CASSPYVSYEQYF
size: .
V: TRBV6-5
J: TRBJ2-7
D: .

DNA: TGTGCCAGCAGCGTAGACGGGGGCTTGACTGAAGCTTTCTTT
CDR3: CASSVDGGLTEAFF
size: .
V: TRBV9
J: TRBJ1-1
D: .

DNA: TGTGCCGACACCACCGGGACTAGACATGAGCAGTTCTTC
CDR3: CADTTGTRHEQFF
size: .
V: TRBV11-2
J: TRBJ2-1
D: TRBD2

DNA: TGTGCCAGCAGCTTAGTAGTGGCACCGAACTACGAGCAGTACTTC
CDR3: CASSLVVAPNYEQYF
size: .
V: TRBV11-2
J: TRBJ2-7
D: .

DNA: TGTGCCACCAGTGATTTTCGGCAGAGCCGGGTTGGAAACACCATATATTTT
CDR3: CATSDFRQSRVGNTIYF
size: .
V: TRBV24-1
J: TRBJ1-3
D: .

DNA: TGTGCCACCAGTGCCCTCGGGCCCGGGAGGGCCGCAGATACGCAGTATTTT
CDR3: CATSALGPGRAADTQYF
size: .
V: TRBV24-1
J: TRBJ2-3
D: TRBD2

DNA: TGTGCCAGCAGTGACAGGGGTTCAAGCGGTCAGCCCCAGCATTTT
CDR3: CASSDRGSSGQPQHF
size: .
V: TRBV25-1
J: TRBJ1-5
D: .

DNA: TGTGCCAGCGGAGGTGTGCAGTCACCCCTCCACTTT
CDR3: CASGGVQSPLHF
size: .
V: TRBV12-3/TRBV12-4
J: TRBJ1-6
D: .

DNA: TGCGCCAGCAAAGACCCGATCAATGAGCAGTTCTTC
CDR3: CASKDPINEQFF
size: .
V: TRBV5-1
J: TRBJ2-1
D: .

DNA: TGCAGCGTGGAGGACAGCGGGGGCTACACCTTC
CDR3: CSVEDSGGYTF
size: .
V: TRBV29-1
J: TRBJ1-2
D: .